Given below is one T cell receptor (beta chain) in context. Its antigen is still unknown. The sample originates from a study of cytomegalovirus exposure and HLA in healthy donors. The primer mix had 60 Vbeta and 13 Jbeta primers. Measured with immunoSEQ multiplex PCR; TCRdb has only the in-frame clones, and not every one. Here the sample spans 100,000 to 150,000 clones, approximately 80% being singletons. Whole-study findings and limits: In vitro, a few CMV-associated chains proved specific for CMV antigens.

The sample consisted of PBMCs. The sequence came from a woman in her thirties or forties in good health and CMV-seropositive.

CDR3 loop: CASSETGGSFEQYF. The CDR3 DNA reads as TGTGCCAGCAGTGAAACCGGCGGGAGTTTCGAGCAGTACTTC. The chain links TRBV2 to TRBJ2-7; 7 bases match TRBD2. Germline CDR1 is SNHLY and CDR2 is FYNNEI. This CDR3 comprises 14 residues. V lost 2 bases and J lost 6; bases outside the gene matches: 7.